This T cell receptor beta chain was found in a study of blood T cell repertoires in COVID-19. As for the study in general: Acute and convalescent COVID-19 specimens originated in the United States, Italy and Spain. PBMCs, B-cell-depleted T cells, or T cells provided the cDNA or gDNA that made up the material.

Patients in Seattle were enrolled during active infection, then followed longitudinally. TCRdb's table, derived via immunoSEQ multiplex PCR, lists solely in-frame clones and lacks some. The data show a few hundred thousand clones, roughly 90% seen once. The V end lost 5 bases, the J end lost 1 base, and 17 bases lay between the germline ends. Germline CDR1 reads LNHDA; CDR2 reads SQIVND (reference sequence). This CDR3 region has 16 residues. The clonotype comes from a woman in her 30s with COVID-19, enrolled during active disease. The chain carries TRBV19 and TRBJ2-5; D may be TRBD2 (5 bases). The specimen sequenced was peripheral blood. The chain's CDR3 is CASSFGWRSFQETQYF. The CDR3 DNA reads as TGTGCCAGTAGTTTCGGGTGGAGGTCCTTCCAAGAGACCCAGTACTTC.